This T cell receptor beta chain came from a study of metastatic and nonmetastatic thyroid tumors. Background on the study: Peripheral blood and tumor or nodule samples from malignant and benign thyroid patients were compared.

Authors' data handling: Researchers built a distant-metastasis classifier for papillary thyroid cancer that drew on CDR3 differences across clinicopathological groups. TCRdb reanalyzed the PCR reads with MiXCR. The V and J calls here are based on TCRdb, not the publication. The sample carries about 6,200 clones, 30% to 35% recorded once. Patients were all untreated before their thyroid surgery. Trimming stripped 7 bases from V and 3 bases from J, with 18 bases between. Germline V CDR1 and CDR2: SNHLY, FYNNEI. This CDR3 has 15 residues. Sample: adjacent normal tissue. The chain joins TRBV2 to TRBJ1-1; maybe TRBD1 (6 bases). This clonotype was sampled from a female donor with papillary thyroid cancer or a benign thyroid nodule (not recorded which). Some clones in this sample may be carry-over from other donors' samples. Here the CDR3 reads CASTEGGAGDTEAFF. In DNA, the CDR3 is TGTGCCAGCACCGAAGGGGGGGCGGGCGACACTGAAGCTTTCTTT.